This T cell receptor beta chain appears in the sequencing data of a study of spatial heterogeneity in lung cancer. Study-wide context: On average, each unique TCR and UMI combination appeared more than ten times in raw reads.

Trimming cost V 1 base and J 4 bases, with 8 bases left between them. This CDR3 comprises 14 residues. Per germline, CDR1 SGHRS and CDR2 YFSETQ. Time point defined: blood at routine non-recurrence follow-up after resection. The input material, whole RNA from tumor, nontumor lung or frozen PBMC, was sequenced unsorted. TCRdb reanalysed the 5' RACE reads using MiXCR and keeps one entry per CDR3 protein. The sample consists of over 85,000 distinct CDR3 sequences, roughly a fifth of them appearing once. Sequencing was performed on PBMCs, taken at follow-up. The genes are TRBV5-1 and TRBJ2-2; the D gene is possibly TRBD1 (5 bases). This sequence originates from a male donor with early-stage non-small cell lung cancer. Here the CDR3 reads CASSLKGSTGELFF. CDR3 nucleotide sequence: TGCGCCAGCAGCTTGAAGGGGTCCACCGGGGAGCTGTTTTTT.